This T cell receptor beta chain was recorded in a study of lymphopenia after photon versus proton radiotherapy. General study results and limits: Post-nadir TCR diversity decline inversely tracked overall survival among those who died. After the lymphocyte nadir, photon-treated repertoires showed oligoclonal expansion, especially of CD8+ Temra cells. Authors raise, but do not show, better survival with proton therapy. Under photons, naive T cells and diversity fell while effector/memory populations rose.

A word on this clone: Antigen specificity is unknown.

Per germline, CDR1 SGHRS and CDR2 YFSETQ. This CDR3 comprises 15 residues. J was trimmed by 4 bases and V by 5 bases; bases with no gene match: 4. Profiled with immunoSEQ multiplex PCR; TCRdb holds only in-frame clones, not every one. The table includes about 45,000 clones, less than 90% detected once. This chain links TRBV5-1 with TRBJ2-2, with 11 bases lining up with TRBD1. The TCR comes from a man aged 40-55 years with gastric cancer. The source material was peripheral blood, sampled from a patient treated with photon-based radiotherapy. CDR3 in amino acids: CASRAGTGGTGELFF. As DNA, the CDR3 is TGCGCCAGCAGAGCCGGGACAGGGGGCACCGGGGAGCTGTTTTTT.